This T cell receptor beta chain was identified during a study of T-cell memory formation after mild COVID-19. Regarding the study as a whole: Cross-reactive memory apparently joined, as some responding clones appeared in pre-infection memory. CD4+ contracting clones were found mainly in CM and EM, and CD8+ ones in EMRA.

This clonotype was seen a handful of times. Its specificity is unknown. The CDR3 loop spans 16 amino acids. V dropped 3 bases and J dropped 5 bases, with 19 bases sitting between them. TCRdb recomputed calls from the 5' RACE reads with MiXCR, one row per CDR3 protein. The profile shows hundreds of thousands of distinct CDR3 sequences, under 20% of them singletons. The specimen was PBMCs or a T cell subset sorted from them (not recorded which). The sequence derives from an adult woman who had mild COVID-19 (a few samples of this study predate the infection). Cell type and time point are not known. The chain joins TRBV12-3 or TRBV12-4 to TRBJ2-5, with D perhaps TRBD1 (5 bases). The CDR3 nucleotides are TGTGCCAGCAGTTTCCCCCCCCAGACAGCCGAGGAGACCCAGTACTTC. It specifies CASSFPPQTAEETQYF.